The text below deals with one TCR beta chain. Its recognized antigen is unknown. Nothing much larger sits one base from this clone, and base qualities are not available. The donors were healthy, HIV-negative adults who had no recently reported acute infections or vaccinations. Every donor was a Caucasian adult residing in Nashville, Tennessee, USA. CD4+ T cells were enriched through magnetic negative selection, after which naive cells were positively selected on CD45RA and the remaining negative fraction served as the memory subset. After blood collection by leukapheresis, PBMCs were isolated using Ficoll-Histopaque density gradient centrifugation and then cryopreserved in the vapor phase of liquid nitrogen. Purity and quantity of every magnetically sorted T cell population were checked by analytical flow cytometry. Each sorted fraction had its genomic DNA isolated and then quantified by UV absorbance on a Nanodrop 2000c.

There are 18 amino acids in the CDR3, from cysteine to phenylalanine inclusive. Only the CDR3 DNA stays, 54 bases, in frame from base 1. V ends up 4 bases short and J 4 bases short, with an unmatched junction base count of 15. Using the deep immunoSEQ assay, multiplex PCR amplified TCR CDR3 regions from genomic DNA. Genomic DNA extracted from each cell subset was distributed evenly over all wells of several immunoSEQ 96-well plates, and each plate served as one replicate. For sorted subsets, roughly 0.2 ug genomic DNA, equal to tens of thousands of T cell genomes, was loaded into each replicate PCR. Purified libraries were quantified with a Qubit 3.0 fluorometer, sized on a Bioanalyzer 2100, and re-quantified with the KAPA Library Quantification kit. Every immunoSEQ 96-well plate was sequenced on a dedicated single-read 150-cycle Illumina NextSeq 550 flow cell. In the paper's pipeline: Because only junctional sequences without quality scores were contained in the immunoSEQ output, filtering matching that applied to full-length reads could not be performed. Sequences were annotated with PyIR, a Python wrapper for IgBLAST v1.9, using IMGT germline references to assign V/J genes and CDR3. Reads with weak V/J assignments (E-value above 1e-6), missing CDR3, stop codons, out-of-frame junctions, or ambiguous translated residues were removed. V3J clonotypes were defined as sequences sharing an identical inferred V gene, J gene, and CDR3 amino acid sequence. Percentage overlap between repertoires was calculated by dividing the number of shared unique clonotypes by the size of the smaller repertoire. RTK rarefaction, the Chao1 estimator, and Recon v2.1 estimates of unobserved clonotypes were used to assess repertoire richness. Generation probabilities for all TCRbeta clonotypes obtained by the gDNA method from a handful of donors were computed using OLGA. In its TCRdb copy, this immuneACCESS table keeps in-frame sequences only and misses some clones. Where compared with another copy, unresolved V genes explain less than half of these, and the others have no known cause. The V and J calls and the clone size are those of that table, but D and trimming were determined from the DNA. The sample profile shows a few million clones; 85% to 95% of them were found once. The ten top clones hold over 0.12% of the sample.

The sample belongs to a study of shared clonotypes between healthy human individuals (dated by TCRdb to about 2020). Describing the broader study: Three men and a couple of women, aged 18 to 49 years, made up the cohort. Each donor's leukapheresis produced roughly between roughly 0.9 and 8.9 billion PBMCs. To estimate repertoire size and how much clonotype sharing occurs between individuals, the study deeply sequenced the blood TCR repertoires of 4 to 6 healthy adults. Per donor, three plates each were used for CD4 naive and CD4 memory, two for CD8 naive, and one for CD8 memory. To increase sequencing depth and limit assay-specific biases, TCR repertoire library preparation and sequencing were carried out by different laboratories using diverse techniques. What the work shows at the level of the full study, not this receptor alone: When a few donors were compared, the shared fraction of clonotypes was around 5% for naive CD4, around 3.6% for naive CD8, 2% to 2.5% for memory CD4, and approximately 0.4% for memory CD8. Sampling was restricted to blood, and TCR repertoires in tissue are likely to differ from TCR repertoires in blood. The small number of donors limited the genetic and exposure-history diversity represented. Rarefaction of sorted-subset datasets indicated incomplete sequencing despite the large sequencing depth. Compared with non-shared clonotypes, clonotypes shared by all four sorted-subset donors had higher generation probabilities. Estimated clonotype richness was generally larger for naive than for memory subsets. Pairwise subsampling led to the expectation that sequencing depth would affect the degree of clonotype sharing among donors.

The material sequenced was naive CD4+ T cells sorted from blood. The sample's cell subset or site label, in plain terms: CD45RA+ positively selected. This TCR was recovered from a young man in good health. The chain is made from TRBV23-1 and TRBJ1-1; 10 of the junction bases match TRBD1. TRBV23-1 is labeled an ORF, and its function is uncertain. Read as DNA, the sequence is TGCGCCAGCAGTCCAATTTTCCGGGACAGGGGATCCCCCACTGAAGCTTTCTTT. The translation is CASSPIFRDRGSPTEAFF.